These 19 T cell receptor beta chains share one sample of origin, sequenced in a study of patients and donors after allogeneic stem cell transplantation. TCRdb reprocessed the RT-PCR reads with MiXCR, giving one entry per CDR3 protein. Among approximately 99,000 distinct CDR3 sequences listed, approximately 40% were seen once. Sequencing input: blood, either unsorted or a sorted T cell fraction (not recorded which). These receptors all stem from a human donor who was either an allogeneic HSCT recipient or a stem cell or donor lymphocyte infusion donor (not recorded which). It is not recorded whose cells these are; they may come from a transplant donor.

The genes are TRBV9 and TRBJ2-7, with 8 positions matching TRBD2. The CDR3 has 15 residues. Germline V gene sequence: CDR1 SGDLS, CDR2 YYNGEE. V dropped 0 bases and J dropped 5; count of bases not matched to a gene: 7. CDR3 nucleotide sequence: TGTGCCAGCAGCGTAGTACCAGCGGGAGTAGACGAGCAGTACTTC. Amino acids: CASSVVPAGVDEQYF.

In this sample, this clonotype turned up a few times. The J gene is TRBJ1-1, the V gene TRBV28, with unresolved D. The CDR3 is 16 residues long. CDR1 is MDHEN and CDR2 is SYDVKM in the germline V gene. V was clipped by 5 bases and J by 5 bases, with 21 bases between them. CDR3 DNA sequence: TGTGCCAGCAGTCCTCCCCGGACCTCTATGGGGACTGAAGCTTTCTTT. The encoded protein is CASSPPRTSMGTEAFF.

This clonotype was seen just once. A much larger clone is a single base away; this may be a read error. This chain links TRBV7-3 with TRBJ1-1; 7 bases are a match to TRBD1. Unmatched junction bases numbered 12, after V lost 5 bases and J lost 6 bases. The length of the CDR3 is 15 residues. From germline, CDR1 is SGHTA and CDR2 FQGTGA. As DNA, the CDR3 is TGTGCCAGCAGCCCAGGGGGAGTGGTGGGCGCTGAAGCTTTCTTT. This encodes CASSPGGVVGAEAFF.

A few counts support this clonotype. This rearrangement joins TRBV12-3 or TRBV12-4 to TRBJ1-1; D remains ambiguous. This CDR3 has 13 amino acids. With 6 bases removed from V and 1 base from J, the gap between germline ends came to 9 bases. This CDR3 is CASRLTGNTEAFF. CDR3 coding DNA: TGTGCCAGCAGACTGACGGGGAACACTGAAGCTTTCTTT.

Only a few counts were recorded for this clonotype. The chain is built from TRBV6-2 or TRBV6-3 and TRBJ1-1; weak D call: TRBD1 (6 bases). With 2 bases removed from V and 6 bases from J, the gap between germline ends came to 10 bases. The CDR3 has 13 residues. Germline V CDR1 and CDR2: MNHEY, SVGEGT. DNA for the CDR3: TGTGCCAGCAGTTACGGGGCAGGGGCTGAAGCTTTCTTT. Its translation: CASSYGAGAEAFF.

The V gene is TRBV2, the J gene TRBJ2-1; D gene uncertain. The CDR3 is made up of 13 amino acids. The germline V and J ends were trimmed by 2 bases and 4 bases, with 6 bases remaining between them. Germline CDR1 is SNHLY and CDR2 is FYNNEI. In DNA, the CDR3 is TGTGCCAGCAGTGAAAACCGATACAATGAGCAGTTCTTC. This encodes CASSENRYNEQFF.

V usage is TRBV5-1 and J usage is TRBJ2-2; no reliable D call. The CDR3 is made up of 15 amino acids. V lost 0 bases, J lost 4 bases, and 10 bases lay in between. Germline V gives CDR1 SGHRS, CDR2 YFSETQ. This chain's CDR3 is CASSLGHLFTGELFF. The DNA of the CDR3 is TGCGCCAGCAGCTTGGGACACCTATTCACCGGGGAGCTGTTTTTT.

The V and J genes are TRBV4-3 and TRBJ1-1; 7 bases align to TRBD1. The junction had 1 base not matched to a gene; V was cut back by 2 bases and J by 4 bases. Germline values: CDR1 LGHNA, CDR2 YSLEER. There are 13 residues in the CDR3. The CDR3 loop reads CASSQKGATEAFF. CDR3 nucleotide sequence: TGCGCCAGCAGCCAAAAGGGGGCCACTGAAGCTTTCTTT.

This clonotype has only a few counts. The genes are TRBV18 and TRBJ1-1; tentative D call: TRBD1 (6 bases). Germline V gene data show CDR1 as KGHSH and CDR2 as LQKENI. V shed 8 bases and J shed 4 bases, with 17 bases lying between them. The length of the CDR3 is 14 residues. The CDR3 region is CASTTGQRGTEAFF. The CDR3 nucleotides are TGTGCCAGCACCACAGGGCAAAGGGGCACTGAAGCTTTCTTT.

The genes are TRBV12-3 or TRBV12-4 and TRBJ2-2; a possible D gene is TRBD2 (5 bases). V was trimmed by 3 bases and J by 7 bases, leaving 9 bases between them. The CDR3 has 13 amino acids. CDR3 sequence reads: CASSFRLRGELFF. CDR3 coding DNA: TGTGCCAGCAGTTTTAGACTACGCGGGGAGCTGTTTTTT.

Within the sample, this clonotype is large. The chain carries TRBV28 and TRBJ1-2, with 9 bases matching TRBD1. The CDR3 extends over 16 amino acids. With 5 bases clipped from V and 3 bases from J, the junction kept 10 bases outside the gene matches. Germline CDR1 and CDR2: MDHEN and SYDVKM. CDR3 amino acids: CASSTTVTGGDYGYTF. The CDR3 DNA reads as TGTGCCAGCAGTACTACCGTGACAGGGGGAGACTATGGCTACACCTTC.

This clonotype was found a few times. V usage is TRBV7-8 and J usage is TRBJ2-7; weak D call: TRBD2 (5 bases). V was trimmed by 7 bases and J by 4 bases, leaving 14 bases between them. Germline values: CDR1 SGHVS, CDR2 FQNEAQ. The CDR3 extends over 13 amino acids. The CDR3 nucleotides are TGTGCCAGCACCGGAGATCGGGGTTACGAGCAGTACTTC. This codes for CASTGDRGYEQYF.

The V gene is TRBV7-9, the J gene TRBJ2-1; no clear D gene. Germline V lookup: CDR1 SEHNR, CDR2 FQNEAQ (reference sequence). Trimming cost V 0 bases and J 9 bases, with 15 bases left between them. This CDR3 contains 15 residues. The CDR3 region has the DNA TGTGCCAGCAGCTTAGCGTCTAACAGCCATGTTGAGCAGTTCTTC. Protein sequence: CASSLASNSHVEQFF. The variable domain in full, completed from reference TRBV7-9 and TRBJ2-1, reads DTGVSQNPRHKITKRGQNVTFRCDPISEHNRLYWYRQTLGQGPEFLTYFQNEAQLEKSRLLSDRFSAERPKGSFSTLEIQRTEQGDSAMYLCASSLASNSHVEQFFGPGTRLTVL.

This clonotype turned up a few times. The chain couples TRBV7-9 to TRBJ1-1; TRBD1 is a possible D gene (6 bases). V lost 6 bases and J 0 bases, leaving 11 bases between the germline ends. CDR1 SEHNR and CDR2 FQNEAQ come from the germline V gene (reference sequence). This CDR3 region has 14 residues. The CDR3 nucleotides read TGTGCCAGCAGAACAGGGTGGTTGAACACTGAAGCTTTCTTT. This encodes CASRTGWLNTEAFF.

This clonotype came up once. The rearrangement uses TRBV28 and TRBJ2-5, with D perhaps matching TRBD1 (6 bases). The CDR3 is 14 amino acids. Trimming left V 6 bases short and J 5 bases short, with 16 bases between. The V gene's germline CDR1 is MDHEN and CDR2 SYDVKM. CDR3 DNA sequence: TGTGCCAGCAGCTTTTTTTTGGGGGCGGAGACCCAGTACTTC. Translating gives CASSFFLGAETQYF.

This clonotype occurred a few times. The genes are TRBV12-3 or TRBV12-4 and TRBJ1-1; D gene ambiguous. The ends were cut back, 3 bases at V and 4 bases at J, with 18 bases in the middle. CDR3 length: 16 residues. For the CDR3, the DNA is TGTGCCAGCAGTTTCCGGAGGGTGAAAGGGAGCACTGAAGCTTTCTTT. This translates into CASSFRRVKGSTEAFF.

The chain employs TRBV12-3 or TRBV12-4 and TRBJ1-6; TRBD1 is a possible D gene (6 bases). Trimming stripped 8 bases from V and 8 bases from J, with 10 bases between. The CDR3 consists of 12 residues. CDR3 region: CASGQGYSPLHF. CDR3 DNA sequence: TGTGCCAGCGGGCAGGGGTATTCACCCCTCCACTTT.

This sequence joins TRBV18 and TRBJ1-1; D is unclear. V lost 5 bases and J 3 bases, leaving 13 bases between the germline ends. In germline, CDR1 is KGHSH, CDR2 LQKENI. The CDR3 extends over 14 amino acids. The CDR3 nucleotides read TGTGCCAGCTCAGCGACATCACCTGACACTGAAGCTTTCTTT. Protein product: CASSATSPDTEAFF.

This clonotype has a handful of counts. The chain carries TRBV12-3 or TRBV12-4 and TRBJ2-2; D gene unclear. This CDR3 has 16 amino acids. The V end was cut by 6 bases, the J end by 2 bases, with 16 bases between. As DNA, the CDR3 is TGTGCCAGCAGCCCCCTAGATTTAGACAACACCGGGGAGCTGTTTTTT. This codes for CASSPLDLDNTGELFF.